The entry that follows covers one TCR beta chain sequence. These data come from a study of blood T cells in healthy people across ages. At the level of the study: Per every two T cells, about one barcoded beta molecule was captured by template switching.

A minimum of 6.5 million PBMCs was isolated per sample. V was clipped by 0 bases and J by 0 bases, with 8 bases between them. Germline V gives CDR1 MNHEY, CDR2 SMNVEV (reference sequence). This CDR3 region has 15 residues. Primed by a sample-barcoded 5' primer and a J-beta primer mix, a second PCR proceeded for roughly 7 to 12 cycles. The study obtained at least 2.5 million CDR3-containing paired-end reads from every sample. TCRdb recomputed calls from the 5' RACE reads with MiXCR, one row per CDR3 protein. The repertoire has around 690,000 distinct CDR3 sequences, around 54% of them found once; the top ten carry about two fifths.

The sequenced sample consisted of blood. The chain joins TRBV27 to TRBJ1-1, with D possibly TRBD1 on 5 matching bases. This sequence was found in a man aged 60-69 years in good health. In nucleotides, the CDR3 is TGTGCCAGCAGTTTATCCCAGGGAGTGAACACTGAAGCTTTCTTT. Translating gives CASSLSQGVNTEAFF.